Presented here are 27 T cell receptor beta chains from one specimen sequenced in a study of T cell responses to AZD1222 COVID-19 vaccine. Data came from immunoSEQ multiplex PCR; TCRdb stores just in-frame clones and leaves some out. The sample lists 100,000 to 150,000 clones, 80% to 95% occurring once. This specimen consisted of peripheral blood, obtained 28 days after the second dose of the MenACWY control vaccine. All receptors come from an adult who received the MenACWY meningococcal vaccine as a control.

This chain links TRBV5-1 with TRBJ1-1; 8 bases line up with TRBD1. Germline loops: CDR1 SGHRS, CDR2 YFSETQ. The CDR3 is 12 residues long. With V trimmed by 7 bases and J by 1 base, 0 bases remained unmatched. For the CDR3, the DNA is TGCGCCAGCGGACAGGGGAACACTGAAGCTTTCTTT. Its protein product is CASGQGNTEAFF.

The V and J genes are TRBV7-2 and TRBJ2-7; 13 bases agree with TRBD2. CDR3 length: 17 amino acids. Germline loops: CDR1 SGHTA, CDR2 FQGNSA. V dropped 5 bases and J dropped 6; count of bases not matched to a gene: 13. The CDR3 coding sequence is TGTGCCAGCAGCCTTCTAGGACTAGCGGGGGAGGCAGGCGAGCAGTACGTC. It codes for CASSLLGLAGEAGEQYV.

The J gene is TRBJ1-5, the V gene TRBV5-3, with TRBD1 as a possible D gene (5 bases). TRBV5-3 is placed among ORFs of uncertain function. The V gene lost 5 bases and the J gene lost 5 bases, with 14 bases spanning the gap. CDR3 length: 14 amino acids. CDR3 in DNA: TGTGCCAGAAGATACCGGGACGGAGATCAGCCCCAGCATTTT. It codes for CARRYRDGDQPQHF.

V gene TRBV4-2 combines with J gene TRBJ1-3, with D possibly matching TRBD1 (5 bases). Germline V gene data show CDR1 as LGHNA and CDR2 as YNFKEQ. The germline V and J ends were trimmed by 0 bases and 3 bases, with 12 bases remaining between them. The CDR3 is made up of 16 amino acids. The CDR3 DNA reads TGTGCCAGCAGCCAAGATATTGGGGGATATGGAAACACCATATATTTT. Translating gives CASSQDIGGYGNTIYF.

This clone appeared once. V gene TRBV4-1 combines with J gene TRBJ1-2; TRBD1 matches at 8 bases. CDR1 and CDR2 from the germline V gene are MGHRA and YSYEKL. The CDR3 is 15 amino acids. Unmatched junction bases numbered 10, after V lost 4 bases and J lost 6 bases. The CDR3 here is CASSPIDRGLHGYTF. The CDR3 bases are TGCGCCAGCAGCCCGATCGACAGGGGCCTACATGGCTACACCTTC.

V is TRBV28 and J is TRBJ2-1, with a weak D call TRBD2 (5 bases). V was shortened by 7 bases and J by 7 bases, with 14 bases between the two germline ends. CDR1 and CDR2 from the germline V gene are MDHEN and SYDVKM. The CDR3 consists of 13 residues. The CDR3 DNA is TGTGCCAGCACTAGCAATTGGCGGAATGAGCAGTTCTTC. It translates to CASTSNWRNEQFF.

This CDR3 is CASSPRAGLAGDLEQFF. The CDR3 bases are TGTGCCAGCAGCCCGAGAGCGGGACTAGCGGGAGATCTTGAGCAGTTCTTC. This chain connects TRBV7-7 to TRBJ2-1, with 14 bases aligning to TRBD2. V lost 5 bases to trimming and J lost 9 bases; unmatched junction nucleotides: 12. The CDR3 consists of 17 residues. The germline V gene has CDR1 SSHAT and CDR2 FNYEAQ (reference sequence).

The chain employs TRBV6-2 or TRBV6-3 and TRBJ1-5; a weak D match, TRBD1 (6 bases). Per the germline V gene, CDR1 is MNHEY and CDR2 is SVGEGT. With 6 bases removed from V and 4 bases from J, the gap between germline ends came to 10 bases. CDR3 length: 13 residues. The CDR3 region has the DNA TGTGCCAGCAGCGGGACACTTAATCAGCCCCAGCATTTT. This sequence encodes CASSGTLNQPQHF.

This clone has a single count. J is TRBJ1-6 and V is TRBV2, with a weak D call TRBD1 (5 bases). The CDR3 has 15 amino acids. Germline V CDR1 and CDR2: SNHLY, FYNNEI. Trimming shortened V by 5 bases and J by 9 bases, and 17 bases separated the two germline ends. CDR3 residues: CASSSVGVLGSPLHF. CDR3 nucleotide sequence: TGTGCCAGCAGTAGCGTGGGGGTTCTTGGTTCACCCCTCCACTTT.

V usage is TRBV5-1 and J usage is TRBJ2-7, with TRBD1 matching over 9 bases. Germline CDR1 reads SGHRS; CDR2 reads YFSETQ. V shed 4 bases, J shed 3 bases, and the junction held 5 bases outside the gene matches. The CDR3 sequence is 14 residues long. DNA of the CDR3: TGCGCCAGCAGCCCCGGGACAGGGAACTACGAGCAGTACTTC. Protein product: CASSPGTGNYEQYF.

This chain joins TRBV7-8 and TRBJ1-4; no definite D call. V was shortened by 2 bases and J by 1 base, with 5 bases between the two germline ends. The germline V gene encodes CDR1 SGHVS and CDR2 FQNEAQ. The CDR3 sequence is 14 residues long. The CDR3 loop is CASSLRETNEKLFF. Written as DNA, the CDR3 is TGTGCCAGCAGCTTACGGGAAACTAATGAAAAACTGTTTTTT.

The J gene is TRBJ1-5, the V gene TRBV6-5, with 7 nucleotides matching TRBD1. Per germline, CDR1 MNHEY and CDR2 SVGAGI. The CDR3 loop spans 13 amino acids. J gave up 6 bases and V 7 bases, and 6 bases lay outside the gene matches. The CDR3, as DNA: TGTGCCAGCAACGACAGGGCATCTCAGCCCCAGCATTTT. Protein sequence: CASNDRASQPQHF.

This sequence joins TRBV6-5 and TRBJ2-3, with D perhaps being TRBD1 or TRBD2 (5 bases each). Germline V gene data show CDR1 as MNHEY and CDR2 as SVGAGI. The CDR3 spans 14 residues. Trimming left V 6 bases short and J 2 bases short, with 12 bases between. Written as DNA, the CDR3 is TGTGCCAGCAGCGAGGGACGTCACACAGATACGCAGTATTTT. Protein: CASSEGRHTDTQYF.

The rearrangement links TRBV2 to TRBJ2-1; D uncertain. V was trimmed by 0 bases and J by 5 bases, leaving 8 bases between them. Per the germline V gene, CDR1 is SNHLY and CDR2 is FYNNEI. The CDR3 is 14 residues long. The CDR3 region is CASSEATVHNEQFF. CDR3 in DNA: TGTGCCAGCAGTGAAGCAACAGTGCACAATGAGCAGTTCTTC.

The chain has TRBV6-2 or TRBV6-3 and TRBJ2-7; 9 bases fit TRBD1. V lost 1 base to trimming and J lost 5 bases; unmatched junction nucleotides: 3. The CDR3 has 14 residues. The germline CDR1 and CDR2 sequences are MNHEY and SVGEGT. The CDR3 bases are TGTGCCAGCAGTTACTTACAGGGGGCGAACGAGCAGTACGTC. As protein: CASSYLQGANEQYV.

The chain recombines TRBV6-5 with TRBJ1-1; D not certain. Germline CDR1 reads MNHEY; CDR2 reads SVGAGI. V lost 8 bases, J lost 1 base, and 14 bases lay in between. This CDR3 is built from 14 residues. The CDR3, as DNA: TGTGCCAGCGCCCGTGATCTCGAGAACACTGAAGCTTTCTTT. Translating gives CASARDLENTEAFF.

J is TRBJ2-7 and V is TRBV28, with D maybe TRBD2 (7 bases). Germline loops: CDR1 MDHEN, CDR2 SYDVKM. There are 14 residues in the CDR3. Trimming took off 4 bases at V and 6 bases at J, with 16 bases between the two ends. In nucleotides, the CDR3 is TGTGCCAGCAGTTCATACAGGGAGGGAGGCGAGCAGTACTTC. It encodes CASSSYREGGEQYF.

The chain is built from TRBV5-3 and TRBJ1-4, with D possibly matching TRBD1 (5 bases). TRBV5-3 is an ORF; its function is uncertain. V was trimmed by 0 bases and J by 8 bases, leaving 11 bases between them. The CDR3 consists of 14 residues. The CDR3, as DNA: TGTGCCAGAAGCTTGGAAGGGTGGGGGGAAAAACTGTTTTTT. This sequence encodes CARSLEGWGEKLFF.

V usage is TRBV4-1 and J usage is TRBJ2-1, with a weak D call TRBD2 (5 bases). The length of the CDR3 is 16 residues. Germline V gene lookup returns CDR1 MGHRA and CDR2 YSYEKL. V lost 3 bases and J lost 7, with 19 bases in between. CDR3 region: CASSQLLVSLRNEQFF. As DNA, the CDR3 is TGCGCCAGCAGCCAGTTACTAGTCTCGCTCCGTAATGAGCAGTTCTTC.

The rearrangement joins TRBV18 to TRBJ1-2, with TRBD1 as a possible D gene (5 bases). Trimming removed 5 bases at V and 4 bases at J, with 20 bases between. The CDR3 is made up of 16 amino acids. From germline, CDR1 is KGHSH and CDR2 LQKENI. CDR3 loop: CASSSRQGTPGYGYTF. In DNA form, the CDR3 reads TGTGCCAGCTCATCACGGCAGGGCACCCCGGGCTATGGCTACACCTTC.

Here the CDR3 DNA reads TGTGCCAGCAGCACGCGGGGTACTTACGAGCAGTACGTC. Its translation is CASSTRGTYEQYV. The J gene is TRBJ2-7, the V gene TRBV28, with D possibly TRBD2 on 6 matching bases. CDR1 is MDHEN, CDR2 SYDVKM, per germline. The germline V and J ends were trimmed by 6 bases and 4 bases, with 13 bases remaining between them. This CDR3 has 13 amino acids.

Here the CDR3 reads CASRWTSGTTGELFF. The CDR3 DNA sequence: TGTGCCAGCAGATGGACTAGCGGGACGACCGGGGAGCTGTTTTTT. V and J are TRBV6-6 and TRBJ2-2, with 12 bases matching TRBD2. The CDR3 spans 15 residues. The germline gives CDR1 MNHNY, CDR2 SVGAGI (reference sequence). V dropped 6 bases and J dropped 5; count of bases not matched to a gene: 4.

The chain employs TRBV4-2 and TRBJ2-5; D is ambiguous. Per germline, CDR1 LGHNA and CDR2 YNFKEQ. The CDR3 totals 13 residues. V was trimmed by 1 base and J by 5 bases, leaving 8 bases between them. For the CDR3, the DNA is TGTGCCAGCAGCCAAGCCCGCACGGAGACCCAGTACTTC. Translation gives CASSQARTETQYF.

This rearrangement joins TRBV19 to TRBJ2-3; TRBD2 matches 10 bases. Germline assignment: CDR1 LNHDA and CDR2 SQIVND (reference sequence). The length of the CDR3 is 14 residues. V was clipped by 6 bases and J by 7 bases; unmatched bases: 7. This CDR3 reads CASSDPGLANTQYF. In DNA form, the CDR3 reads TGTGCCAGTAGCGATCCGGGACTAGCGAATACGCAGTATTTT. Using reference TRBV19 and TRBJ2-3 for the parts outside the CDR3, the full variable domain is DGGITQSPKYLFRKEGQNVTLSCEQNLNHDAMYWYRQDPGQGLRLIYYSQIVNDFQKGDIAEGYSVSREKKESFPLTVTSAQKNPTAFYLCASSDPGLANTQYFGPGTRLTVL.

At least ten counts were recorded for this clone. The V call is TRBV27, the J call TRBJ1-5, with 7 bases lining up with TRBD1. Per the germline V gene, CDR1 is MNHEY and CDR2 is SMNVEV (reference sequence). J was trimmed by 7 bases and V by 6 bases; bases with no gene match: 6. The CDR3 is made up of 13 amino acids. Written as DNA, the CDR3 is TGTGCCAGCAGCACAACAGGGGTCCAGCCCCAGCATTTT. This gives the protein CASSTTGVQPQHF.

Here the CDR3 reads CASSLTDRRDSPLHF. The CDR3, as DNA: TGCGCCAGCAGCTTGACGGACAGGAGGGATTCACCCCTCCACTTT. This chain joins TRBV5-1 and TRBJ1-6, with 7 bases fitting TRBD1. The CDR3 sequence is 15 residues long. CDR1 and CDR2 from the germline V gene are SGHRS and YFSETQ. The J segment lost 8 bases and the V segment lost 1 base, leaving 6 bases of the junction unmatched.

The rearrangement uses TRBV5-6 and TRBJ2-7; D is undetermined. Trimming took off 4 bases at V and 2 bases at J, with 16 bases between the two ends. The CDR3 runs to 15 residues. In germline, CDR1 is SGHDT, CDR2 YYEEEE. The CDR3, as DNA: TGTGCCAGCAGCCGTAATCCAGGCTCGCCCTACGAGCAGTACTTC. This sequence encodes CASSRNPGSPYEQYF.